What follows is one T cell receptor (beta chain) and its context. V was clipped by 10 bases and J by 5 bases, with 11 bases between them. Looked up from germline, CDR1 is LNHDA and CDR2 is SQIVND (reference sequence). The CDR3 runs 11 residues. Authors' analysis steps: Amplified reference gene primers provided the basis for estimating nucleated cell counts. Libraries were prepared by immunoSEQ multiplex PCR; TCRdb keeps only in-frame clonotypes and omits some of them. V and J calls and clone size are copied from that table; D and trimming were computed from the DNA. Counted here are about 200,000 clones, about 78% occurring once; the ten biggest clones make up roughly 6%. This sample is part of a study of blood T cell repertoires in COVID-19. On the study more broadly: The United States, Italy and Spain provided the acute and convalescent COVID-19 samples. In each case, the material was cDNA or gDNA derived from T cells, B-cell-depleted T cells, or PBMCs.

Sequencing was carried out using peripheral blood. The sequence was obtained from a woman aged 70 to 79 with acute or convalescent COVID-19. The gene calls are TRBV19 and TRBJ1-1; D is unresolved. The DNA of the CDR3 is TGTGCCACCGAACTCGAGACTGAAGCTTTCTTT. Translation gives CATELETEAFF.